Following are 20 T cell receptor beta chains from one sample sequenced in a study of blood T cell repertoires in COVID-19. Repertoires were generated with immunoSEQ multiplex PCR, while TCRdb's copy carries only in-frame clones and drops some. The sample contains around 150,000 clones, roughly 74% of which appear only once. The source material was peripheral blood. The source of these receptors is an elderly woman with acute or convalescent COVID-19.

This chain uses TRBV7-8 with TRBJ2-5; D perhaps matches TRBD1 (5 bases). This CDR3 region has 16 residues. Trimming cost V 1 base and J 4 bases, with 16 bases left between them. CDR1 SGHVS and CDR2 FQNEAQ come from the germline V gene. CDR3 residues: CASSLGVRTMGETQYF. The CDR3 coding sequence is TGTGCCAGCAGCTTAGGGGTTCGGACAATGGGAGAGACCCAGTACTTC.

The rearrangement joins TRBV6-5 to TRBJ1-3; D gene uncertain. V lost 7 bases, J lost 0 bases, and 7 bases lay in between. The CDR3 extends over 13 amino acids. Germline V gives CDR1 MNHEY, CDR2 SVGAGI. CDR3 sequence: CASTQASGNTIYF. For the CDR3, the DNA is TGTGCCAGCACCCAGGCCTCTGGAAACACCATATATTTT.

Comment on this clone: This sample also contains other DNA sequences that code for the same CDR3. The chain combines TRBV27 with TRBJ2-7; 12 bases agree with TRBD2. CDR1 MNHEY and CDR2 SMNVEV come from the germline V gene (reference sequence). This CDR3 has 15 residues. V trimming: 0 bases; J trimming: 4 bases; junction bases outside the gene matches: 1. For the CDR3, the DNA is TGTGCCAGCAGTTTATCCCTAGCGGGAGGGTACGAGCAGTACTTC. Amino acid sequence: CASSLSLAGGYEQYF.

J is TRBJ1-5 and V is TRBV11-2; 7 bases line up with TRBD1. CDR1 and CDR2 from the germline V gene are SGHAT and FQNNGV. The CDR3 extends over 15 amino acids. Trimming cost V 1 base and J 3 bases; bases outside gene matches: 3. CDR3 residues: CASSLGTGINQPQHF. The CDR3 nucleotides read TGTGCCAGCAGCTTAGGGACAGGTATCAATCAGCCCCAGCATTTT.

The chain employs TRBV28 and TRBJ1-4; no definite D call. V lost 2 bases and J lost 12, with 10 bases in between. The CDR3 spans 12 residues. Germline V gene sequence: CDR1 MDHEN, CDR2 SYDVKM. CDR3: CASSLRVGELFF. In nucleotides, the CDR3 is TGTGCCAGCAGTTTACGGGTCGGGGAACTGTTTTTT.

The V call is TRBV7-9, the J call TRBJ2-5, with D perhaps TRBD1 (6 bases). The CDR3 length is 14 residues. Germline CDR1 SEHNR, CDR2 FQNEAQ (reference sequence). V was shortened by 3 bases and J by 5 bases, with 13 bases between the two germline ends. CDR3 DNA sequence: TGTGCCAGCAGCTTCTACAGGGTGGGGGAGACCCAGTACTTC. Translated, it gives CASSFYRVGETQYF.

This clone was detected only once. CDR3: CASRVDSNSGNTIYF. CDR3 coding DNA: TGTGCCAGTAGGGTTGACAGTAACTCTGGAAACACCATATATTTT. V gene TRBV19 combines with J gene TRBJ1-3; tentative D call: TRBD1 (5 bases). Deletions cut 6 bases from V and 0 bases from J, with 12 bases between. This CDR3 has 15 residues. Per the germline V gene, CDR1 is LNHDA and CDR2 is SQIVND (reference sequence).

The chain carries TRBV4-1 and TRBJ1-4; possibly TRBD1 for D (5 bases). Trimming shortened V by 1 base and J by 8 bases, and 14 bases separated the two germline ends. Germline lookup yields CDR1 MGHRA and CDR2 YSYEKL. The CDR3 covers 15 residues. The CDR3 nucleotides read TGCGCCAGCAGCCAAGCAGGGTCGCGGGAAGAAAAACTGTTTTTT. Its protein product is CASSQAGSREEKLFF.

This sequence joins TRBV18 and TRBJ1-2; the match to TRBD1 covers 9 bases. The junction had 13 bases not matched to a gene; V was cut back by 6 bases and J by 8 bases. Germline V CDR1 and CDR2: KGHSH, LQKENI. The length of the CDR3 is 15 residues. The chain's CDR3 is CASSPATGGISGYTF. Written as DNA, the CDR3 is TGTGCCAGCTCCCCAGCGACAGGGGGTATCAGCGGCTACACCTTC.

The chain joins TRBV12-3 or TRBV12-4 to TRBJ2-1; TRBD1 aligns across 7 bases. V was pared by 6 bases and J by 12 bases, with 8 bases of the junction left unmatched. This CDR3 has 12 residues. The CDR3 bases are TGTGCCAGCAGCTCCGCCTCAGGGGGGCAGTTCTTC. Translating it yields CASSSASGGQFF.

This clone was counted once. The CDR3 DNA sequence: TGTGCCAGCAGTGGCCGGAGGACTGGAAACACCATATATTTT. This translates into CASSGRRTGNTIYF. The gene calls are TRBV2 and TRBJ1-3; no firm D call. Trimming took off 4 bases at V and 2 bases at J, with 9 bases between the two ends. The CDR3 covers 14 residues. Per germline, CDR1 SNHLY and CDR2 FYNNEI.

This clone was found a few times. J is TRBJ1-5 and V is TRBV28; 11 bases line up with TRBD1. This CDR3 has 18 amino acids. J was trimmed by 3 bases and V by 1 base; bases with no gene match: 8. Germline lookup yields CDR1 MDHEN and CDR2 SYDVKM. This CDR3 is CASSLYSGQGEVNQPQHF. CDR3 coding DNA: TGTGCCAGCAGTTTATATTCGGGACAGGGGGAAGTCAATCAGCCCCAGCATTTT.

The chain has TRBV19 and TRBJ1-2; 8 bases are a match to TRBD1. This CDR3 is 16 amino acids long. From germline, CDR1 is LNHDA and CDR2 SQIVND (reference sequence). V was pared by 6 bases and J by 0 bases, with 9 bases of the junction left unmatched. In nucleotides, the CDR3 is TGTGCCAGTAGAACCGGACAGGGCCGCACTAACTATGGCTACACCTTC. Translation gives CASRTGQGRTNYGYTF.

This sequence joins TRBV11-2 and TRBJ2-6; 9 nucleotides match TRBD1. This CDR3 region has 17 residues. J was trimmed by 4 bases and V by 5 bases; bases with no gene match: 9. The germline CDR1 and CDR2 sequences are SGHAT and FQNNGV. In DNA form, the CDR3 reads TGTGCCAGCAGCCAACGACAGGGGGTGAGAGGGGCCAACGTCCTGACTTTC. Translation: CASSQRQGVRGANVLTF. Full variable domain (outside the CDR3, taken from reference TRBV11-2 and TRBJ2-6): EAGVAQSPRYKIIEKRQSVAFWCNPISGHATLYWYQQILGQGPKLLIQFQNNGVVDDSQLPKDRFSAERLKGVDSTLKIQPAKLEDSAVYLCASSQRQGVRGANVLTFGAGSRLTVL.

J is TRBJ2-4 and V is TRBV6-1, with D maybe TRBD2 (6 bases). The CDR3 has 15 residues. The germline CDR1 and CDR2 sequences are MNHNS and SASEGT. Trimming removed 1 base from V and 1 base from J, with 8 bases in between. The DNA for the CDR3 is TGTGCCAGCAGTGAAGTGGGGACTGCCAAAAACATTCAGTACTTC. Protein: CASSEVGTAKNIQYF.

The chain is built from TRBV30 and TRBJ2-7; 7 bases align to TRBD1. Germline-derived CDR1 and CDR2 are GTSNPN and SVGIG (reference sequence). This CDR3 contains 12 residues. After removal of 6 bases from V and 6 bases from J, the junction contained 8 bases not matched to a gene. CDR3 coding DNA: TGTGCCTGCGCTCGGGACAGATTCGAGCAGTACTTC. Translated, it gives CACARDRFEQYF.

The V call is TRBV12-3 or TRBV12-4, the J call TRBJ1-6, with unresolved D. Trimming removed 0 bases at V and 7 bases at J, with 4 bases between. This CDR3 comprises 13 residues. The CDR3 nucleotides read TGTGCCAGCAGTTTAGCGAGAAATTCACCCCTCCACTTT. This sequence encodes CASSLARNSPLHF.

The table lists this clone with a few counts. This chain links TRBV4-1 with TRBJ2-3; perhaps TRBD1 as D (6 bases). The CDR3 contains 16 residues. The germline V gene encodes CDR1 MGHRA and CDR2 YSYEKL. The V end lost 5 bases, the J end lost 2 bases, and 17 bases lay between the germline ends. Written as DNA, the CDR3 is TGCGCCAGCAGCAGCCTGGGCAGGGGACCCACAGATACGCAGTATTTT. The encoded protein is CASSSLGRGPTDTQYF.

The CDR3: CASRTPRGASYNEQFF. DNA for the CDR3: TGTGCCAGCAGAACCCCCCGGGGGGCCTCCTACAATGAGCAGTTCTTC. The genes are TRBV9 and TRBJ2-1, with D perhaps matching TRBD2 (7 bases). The V gene's germline CDR1 is SGDLS and CDR2 YYNGEE. The length of the CDR3 is 16 residues. Trimming removed 5 bases from V and 0 bases from J, with 15 bases in between.

Comments on this clone: The junction departs from the called germline gene at one end, perhaps through a read error. V and J are TRBV5-4 and TRBJ2-3; the match to TRBD2 covers 10 bases. CDR3 size: 18 residues. Germline CDR1 is SGHNT and CDR2 is YYREEE (reference sequence). CDR3 nucleotide sequence: TGTGCCAGCAGCTCCCCTGGAGCGGGGGGGCCGAACACAGATACGCGGTATTTT. This gives the protein CASSSPGAGGPNTDTRYF. The complete variable domain, with remaining parts taken from reference TRBV5-4 and TRBJ2-3, reads ETGVTQSPTHLIKTRGQQVTLRCSSQSGHNTVSWYQQALGQGPQFIFQYYREEENGRGNFPPRFSGLQFPNYSSELNVNALELDDSALYLCASSSPGAGGPNTDTRYFGPGTRLTVL.